Shown below are 25 T cell receptor beta chains from a single sample sequenced in a study of cytotoxic CD8 clonotypes in ibrutinib-treated CLL. Sequencing used immunoSEQ multiplex PCR; TCRdb keeps in-frame clones, though not all of them. Altogether some 140,000 clones are present, around 93% being singletons, with the ten largest covering 11%. Sequencing was performed on PBMCs, taken after 12 months of ibrutinib treatment. These receptors came from a human donor with chronic lymphocytic leukemia.

The chain recombines TRBV7-3 with TRBJ2-1, with D possibly matching TRBD2 (6 bases). V lost 3 bases and J lost 0, with 9 bases in between. This CDR3 spans 15 amino acids. Germline V gene data show CDR1 as SGHTA and CDR2 as FQGTGA. The CDR3 region has the DNA TGTGCCAGCAGCTTGTCCGGGGGCTCCTACAATGAGCAGTTCTTC. Its protein product is CASSLSGGSYNEQFF.

The V and J genes are TRBV20-1 and TRBJ2-5; D gene ambiguous. The germline V and J ends were trimmed by 4 bases and 1 base, with 1 base remaining between them. CDR1 DFQATT and CDR2 SNEGSKA come from the germline V gene (reference sequence). The CDR3 runs to 10 residues. This chain's CDR3 is CSAIQETQYF. CDR3 nucleotides: TGCAGTGCTATCCAAGAGACCCAGTACTTC.

This chain connects TRBV7-9 to TRBJ2-3; D unclear. V gave up 4 bases and J gave up 11 bases, with 13 bases separating them. CDR3 size: 12 residues. The germline V gene has CDR1 SEHNR and CDR2 FQNEAQ (reference sequence). The CDR3 is CASSSWTAWQYF. In DNA form, the CDR3 reads TGTGCCAGCAGCTCATGGACCGCTTGGCAGTATTTT.

This clone was detected once. The chain links TRBV28 to TRBJ1-2, with 7 nucleotides matching TRBD1. V lost 6 bases to trimming and J lost 5 bases; unmatched junction nucleotides: 9. The V gene's germline CDR1 is MDHEN and CDR2 SYDVKM. This CDR3 is 14 amino acids long. The CDR3 protein is CASRSLGGKYGYTF. The CDR3 bases are TGTGCCAGCAGGAGTCTAGGGGGCAAGTATGGCTACACCTTC.

This clone was seen just once. The V call is TRBV7-9, the J call TRBJ2-7; TRBD2 agrees at 8 bases. The V gene end was trimmed by 3 bases and the J gene end by 0 bases; junction bases not matched to a gene: 4. CDR3 length equals 15 residues. The germline V gene has CDR1 SEHNR and CDR2 FQNEAQ (reference sequence). CDR3 in DNA: TGTGCCAGCAGCTTTGTAGCGGGAACCTCCTACGAGCAGTACTTC. Protein sequence: CASSFVAGTSYEQYF.

The gene calls are TRBV28 and TRBJ2-3; 7 bases fit TRBD1. CDR3 length equals 15 residues. Losses at the gene ends were 10 bases for V and 1 base for J; bases not matched to a gene: 11. The germline V gene encodes CDR1 MDHEN and CDR2 SYDVKM. The CDR3 sequence: CATDTGDSGTDTQYF. In DNA form, the CDR3 reads TGTGCCACCGATACAGGGGATTCTGGCACAGATACGCAGTATTTT.

CDR3 loop: CASLLVGSEAFF. CDR3 in DNA: TGTGCCAGCCTCCTAGTGGGGTCTGAAGCTTTCTTT. This chain uses TRBV28 with TRBJ1-1; D gene unclear. Germline CDR1 MDHEN, CDR2 SYDVKM. V lost 8 bases and J lost 6, with 13 bases in between. The CDR3 spans 12 residues.

J is TRBJ2-7 and V is TRBV27, with D maybe TRBD2 (6 bases). Germline CDR1 is MNHEY and CDR2 is SMNVEV (reference sequence). The CDR3 contains 14 residues. The V end lost 4 bases, the J end lost 4 bases, and 14 bases lay between the germline ends. In DNA, the CDR3 is TGTGCCAGCAGTTCCCGGGACTGGATATACGAGCAGTACTTC. This translates into CASSSRDWIYEQYF.

J is TRBJ1-1 and V is TRBV6-5; D is unclear. CDR3 size: 14 residues. Germline CDR1 reads MNHEY; CDR2 reads SVGAGI. V was trimmed by 10 bases and J by 3 bases, leaving 18 bases between them. CDR3 sequence reads: CAIRKYQRHTEAFF. CDR3 nucleotide sequence: TGTGCCATCAGGAAATACCAAAGGCACACTGAAGCTTTCTTT.

This clone was detected once. The V call is TRBV11-2, the J call TRBJ1-2; tentatively, D is TRBD1 (6 bases). This CDR3 is 12 amino acids long. The V end was cut by 5 bases, the J end by 6 bases, with 10 bases between. Looked up from germline, CDR1 is SGHAT and CDR2 is FQNNGV. The CDR3 here is CASSPRTDGYTF. DNA of the CDR3: TGTGCCAGCAGCCCCCGGACAGATGGCTACACCTTC.

The chain recombines TRBV19 with TRBJ2-1; a possible D gene is TRBD2 (6 bases). CDR1 is LNHDA and CDR2 is SQIVND in the germline V gene (reference sequence). Trimming left V 7 bases short and J 9 bases short, with 13 bases between. The CDR3 loop spans 12 amino acids. The CDR3 sequence: CASTTGDGEQFF. CDR3 bases: TGTGCCAGTACCACGGGGGACGGTGAGCAGTTCTTC.

The V call is TRBV25-1, the J call TRBJ1-5, with 10 bases lining up with TRBD1. CDR1 and CDR2 from the germline V gene are MGHDK and SYGVNS. The CDR3 consists of 18 residues. After removal of 4 bases from V and 3 bases from J, the junction contained 12 bases not matched to a gene. The CDR3 coding sequence is TGTGCCAGCAGTGGCACCGGGACAGGGGCCCCTAACAATCAGCCCCAGCATTTT. This codes for CASSGTGTGAPNNQPQHF.

The chain couples TRBV7-3 to TRBJ1-1; tentative D call: TRBD1 (5 bases). Trimming left V 0 bases short and J 2 bases short, with 13 bases between. Germline V lookup: CDR1 SGHTA, CDR2 FQGTGA. The CDR3 covers 16 residues. Here the CDR3 reads CASSLTATQANTEAFF. The CDR3 coding sequence is TGTGCCAGCAGCTTAACGGCAACACAGGCCAACACTGAAGCTTTCTTT.

This clone has a single count. The chain employs TRBV20-1 and TRBJ1-1; D call uncertain. Germline lookup yields CDR1 DFQATT and CDR2 SNEGSKA (reference sequence). The CDR3 extends over 11 amino acids. V was trimmed by 0 bases and J by 5 bases, leaving 4 bases between them. CDR3 nucleotide sequence: TGCAGTGCTAGAGATATGACTGAAGCTTTCTTT. The encoded protein is CSARDMTEAFF.

The chain uses TRBV5-1 and TRBJ1-4, with D maybe TRBD1 (5 bases). V dropped 0 bases and J dropped 3 bases, with 9 bases sitting between them. The V gene's germline CDR1 is SGHRS and CDR2 YFSETQ. The CDR3 covers 15 residues. CDR3 coding DNA: TGCGCCAGCAGCTTGGACGCAGGGTCTAATGAAAAACTGTTTTTT. This gives the protein CASSLDAGSNEKLFF.

The chain links TRBV28 to TRBJ2-2; 7 nucleotides agree with TRBD2. Looked up from germline, CDR1 is MDHEN and CDR2 is SYDVKM. There are 16 residues in the CDR3. The trim removed 2 bases at V and 4 bases at J, leaving 7 bases unmatched. DNA of the CDR3: TGTGCCAGCAGTTTAAGGCGGGAGAGGGGCACCGGGGAGCTGTTTTTT. Its translation: CASSLRRERGTGELFF. The entire variable domain, with the rest obtained from reference TRBV28 and TRBJ2-2, is as follows: DVKVTQSSRYLVKRTGEKVFLECVQDMDHENMFWYRQDPGLGLRLIYFSYDVKMKEKGDIPEGYSVSREKKERFSLILESASTNQTSMYLCASSLRRERGTGELFFGEGSRLTVL.

This rearrangement joins TRBV6-5 to TRBJ2-7; the D is unclear. The V gene lost 5 bases and the J gene lost 5 bases, with 13 bases spanning the gap. There are 13 residues in the CDR3. Per germline, CDR1 MNHEY and CDR2 SVGAGI. Here the CDR3 reads CASSPNHRDEQYF. As DNA, the CDR3 is TGTGCCAGCAGTCCTAACCATCGCGACGAGCAGTACTTC.

The chain has TRBV6-6 and TRBJ2-1; D ambiguous. With 7 bases removed from V and 12 bases from J, the gap between germline ends came to 13 bases. This CDR3 is built from 11 residues. Germline values: CDR1 MNHNY, CDR2 SVGAGI (reference sequence). The CDR3 here is CASTPSGGQFF. Here the CDR3 DNA reads TGTGCCAGCACTCCCTCCGGTGGGCAGTTCTTC.

The rearrangement joins TRBV7-3 to TRBJ2-3; 9 bases line up with TRBD2. Germline assignment: CDR1 SGHTA and CDR2 FQGTGA. This CDR3 has 14 residues. V trimming: 11 bases; J trimming: 6 bases; junction bases outside the gene matches: 12. The CDR3 DNA reads as TGTGCCTCAAGGGAGGGGACTAGCAGGGATACGCAGTATTTT. Its protein product is CASREGTSRDTQYF.

This chain joins TRBV6-5 and TRBJ2-5; D is uncertain. The germline V gene has CDR1 MNHEY and CDR2 SVGAGI. The CDR3 covers 14 residues. Trimming cost V 0 bases and J 2 bases, with 7 bases left between them. CDR3 in DNA: TGTGCCAGCAGTTACTCGAGCCTTCAAGAGACCCAGTACTTC. Encoded protein: CASSYSSLQETQYF.

V usage is TRBV5-1 and J usage is TRBJ1-1; D gene ambiguous. CDR3 length: 14 amino acids. Germline assignment: CDR1 SGHRS and CDR2 YFSETQ. V lost 4 bases to trimming and J lost 1 base, with 11 bases between them. Here the CDR3 reads CASSLGPSNTEAFF. Written as DNA, the CDR3 is TGCGCCAGCAGCCTCGGACCGTCGAACACTGAAGCTTTCTTT.

DNA for the CDR3: TGTGCCAGCAGCTTAGTGGGGACTACATACAATGAGCAGTTCTTC. Protein sequence: CASSLVGTTYNEQFF. The J gene is TRBJ2-1, the V gene TRBV7-3; 7 bases are a match to TRBD2. The CDR3 has 15 amino acids. With V trimmed by 2 bases and J by 4 bases, 5 bases remained unmatched. CDR1 is SGHTA, CDR2 FQGTGA, per germline. Full variable domain (missing parts from reference TRBV7-3 and TRBJ2-1): GAGVSQTPSNKVTEKGKYVELRCDPISGHTALYWYRQSLGQGPEFLIYFQGTGAADDSGLPNDRFFAVRPEGSVSTLKIQRTERGDSAVYLCASSLVGTTYNEQFFGPGTRLTVL.

This chain uses TRBV29-1 with TRBJ1-3; TRBD1 matches at 8 bases. The CDR3 consists of 13 residues. Germline values: CDR1 SQVTM, CDR2 ANQGSEA. V trimming: 7 bases; J trimming: 4 bases; junction bases outside the gene matches: 6. The CDR3 spells CSACQGAGNTIYF. DNA of the CDR3: TGCAGCGCATGCCAGGGGGCGGGAAACACCATATATTTT.

The chain is built from TRBV7-2 and TRBJ2-3; tentatively, D is TRBD2 (6 bases). V lost 0 bases to trimming and J lost 2 bases, with 12 bases between them. From germline, CDR1 is SGHTA and CDR2 FQGNSA. The CDR3 is 16 amino acids. CDR3 DNA: TGTGCCAGCAGCTTAGCGAGCCGGGGGAACACAGATACGCAGTATTTT. Amino acids: CASSLASRGNTDTQYF.

The gene calls are TRBV27 and TRBJ1-5; 9 bases are a match to TRBD1. The germline V gene encodes CDR1 MNHEY and CDR2 SMNVEV (reference sequence). The junction had 8 bases not matched to a gene; V was cut back by 5 bases and J by 6 bases. The CDR3 sequence is 15 residues long. The CDR3 reads CASSAGTGLVQPQHF. DNA of the CDR3: TGTGCCAGCAGTGCAGGGACAGGGCTGGTTCAGCCCCAGCATTTT.